The clone carrying this T cell receptor beta chain has ten or more counts. The antigen is undetermined. Newly diagnosed hyperthyroidism patients aged 18 to 65 years had disease lasting under 2 months. The sample originates from a study of T cells in Graves' hyperthyroidism and ophthalmopathy. Findings and limits, study-wide: Most thyroid clonotypes with frequency above 0.001 were detected in blood. Prediction of ophthalmopathy progression came a median about 6 months pre-onset.

There were TCR beta CDR3 regions amplified from RNA transcripts. A first-round RT-PCR of the TCR CDR3 used the HTBI primer set. In TCRdb, the multiplex PCR reads were re-called with MiXCR into one record per CDR3 protein. The table shows 550,000 to 650,000 distinct CDR3 sequences, with over 11% occurring only once. Sequencing was done on a sample of blood. The TCR originated in a woman aged 25 to 45 with Graves' hyperthyroidism that later progressed to Graves' ophthalmopathy.

The CDR3 loop is CASRLQGFEADTQYF. CDR3 nucleotide sequence: TGTGCCAGCAGACTACAGGGTTTTGAAGCAGATACGCAGTATTTT. V is TRBV12-3 or TRBV12-4 and J is TRBJ2-3; D is possibly TRBD1 (6 bases). The CDR3 runs 15 residues. Trimming shortened V by 6 bases and J by 4 bases, and 17 bases separated the two germline ends.